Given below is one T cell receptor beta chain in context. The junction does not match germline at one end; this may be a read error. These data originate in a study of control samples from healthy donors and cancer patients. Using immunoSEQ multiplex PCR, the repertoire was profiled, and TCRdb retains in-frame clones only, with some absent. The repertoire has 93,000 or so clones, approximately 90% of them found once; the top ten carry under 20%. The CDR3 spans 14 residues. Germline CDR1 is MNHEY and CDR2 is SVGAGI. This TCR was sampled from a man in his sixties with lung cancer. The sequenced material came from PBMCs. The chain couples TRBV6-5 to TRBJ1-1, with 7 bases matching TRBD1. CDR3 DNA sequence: TGTACCAGCAGTTTTCGGACAGGGAACACTGAAGCTTTCTTT. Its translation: CTSSFRTGNTEAFF.